This T cell receptor (beta chain) appears in the sequencing data of a study of T-cell reconstitution after alpha-beta-depleted transplantation in children. Notes on this clonotype: At one boundary the junction diverges from the germline segment, which might be a read error.

The CDR3 loop spans 13 amino acids. Germline V lookup: CDR1 MNHEY, CDR2 SVGEGT. Unique molecular identifiers were incorporated when the TCRbeta library was constructed. A single record per CDR3 protein comes from TCRdb applying MiXCR to the PCR reads. The table includes about 980,000 distinct CDR3 sequences, roughly 31% detected once. Sequencing was performed on PBMCs, mostly from graft donor cells, taken 360 days after TCRalphabeta/CD19-depleted stem cell transplant. The V and J genes are TRBV6-2 or TRBV6-3 and TRBJ2-7, with 7 bases aligning to TRBD1. The receptor's source is a boy under two years old who had a stem cell transplant for SCID, so the T cells may come from the graft donor. The CDR3 protein is CASSRPGTVAVDF. CDR3 sequence (DNA): TGTGCCAGCAGTCGCCCGGGGACAGTCGCAGTTGACTTC.